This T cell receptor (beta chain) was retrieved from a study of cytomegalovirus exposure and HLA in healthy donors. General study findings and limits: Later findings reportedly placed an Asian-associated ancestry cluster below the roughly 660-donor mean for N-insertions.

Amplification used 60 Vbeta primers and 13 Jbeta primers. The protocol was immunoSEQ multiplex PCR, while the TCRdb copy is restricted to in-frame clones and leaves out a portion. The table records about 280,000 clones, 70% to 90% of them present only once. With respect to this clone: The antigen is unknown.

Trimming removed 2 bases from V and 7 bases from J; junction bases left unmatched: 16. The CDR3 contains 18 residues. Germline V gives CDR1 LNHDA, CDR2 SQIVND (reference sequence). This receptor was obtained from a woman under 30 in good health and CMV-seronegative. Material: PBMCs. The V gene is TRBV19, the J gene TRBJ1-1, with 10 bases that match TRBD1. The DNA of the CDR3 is TGTGCCAGTAGTATACCTCCGGGACAGGGGCCCTTGCGGGGTGAAGCTTTCTTT. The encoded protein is CASSIPPGQGPLRGEAFF. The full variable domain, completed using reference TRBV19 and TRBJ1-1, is DGGITQSPKYLFRKEGQNVTLSCEQNLNHDAMYWYRQDPGQGLRLIYYSQIVNDFQKGDIAEGYSVSREKKESFPLTVTSAQKNPTAFYLCASSIPPGQGPLRGEAFFGQGTRLTVV.